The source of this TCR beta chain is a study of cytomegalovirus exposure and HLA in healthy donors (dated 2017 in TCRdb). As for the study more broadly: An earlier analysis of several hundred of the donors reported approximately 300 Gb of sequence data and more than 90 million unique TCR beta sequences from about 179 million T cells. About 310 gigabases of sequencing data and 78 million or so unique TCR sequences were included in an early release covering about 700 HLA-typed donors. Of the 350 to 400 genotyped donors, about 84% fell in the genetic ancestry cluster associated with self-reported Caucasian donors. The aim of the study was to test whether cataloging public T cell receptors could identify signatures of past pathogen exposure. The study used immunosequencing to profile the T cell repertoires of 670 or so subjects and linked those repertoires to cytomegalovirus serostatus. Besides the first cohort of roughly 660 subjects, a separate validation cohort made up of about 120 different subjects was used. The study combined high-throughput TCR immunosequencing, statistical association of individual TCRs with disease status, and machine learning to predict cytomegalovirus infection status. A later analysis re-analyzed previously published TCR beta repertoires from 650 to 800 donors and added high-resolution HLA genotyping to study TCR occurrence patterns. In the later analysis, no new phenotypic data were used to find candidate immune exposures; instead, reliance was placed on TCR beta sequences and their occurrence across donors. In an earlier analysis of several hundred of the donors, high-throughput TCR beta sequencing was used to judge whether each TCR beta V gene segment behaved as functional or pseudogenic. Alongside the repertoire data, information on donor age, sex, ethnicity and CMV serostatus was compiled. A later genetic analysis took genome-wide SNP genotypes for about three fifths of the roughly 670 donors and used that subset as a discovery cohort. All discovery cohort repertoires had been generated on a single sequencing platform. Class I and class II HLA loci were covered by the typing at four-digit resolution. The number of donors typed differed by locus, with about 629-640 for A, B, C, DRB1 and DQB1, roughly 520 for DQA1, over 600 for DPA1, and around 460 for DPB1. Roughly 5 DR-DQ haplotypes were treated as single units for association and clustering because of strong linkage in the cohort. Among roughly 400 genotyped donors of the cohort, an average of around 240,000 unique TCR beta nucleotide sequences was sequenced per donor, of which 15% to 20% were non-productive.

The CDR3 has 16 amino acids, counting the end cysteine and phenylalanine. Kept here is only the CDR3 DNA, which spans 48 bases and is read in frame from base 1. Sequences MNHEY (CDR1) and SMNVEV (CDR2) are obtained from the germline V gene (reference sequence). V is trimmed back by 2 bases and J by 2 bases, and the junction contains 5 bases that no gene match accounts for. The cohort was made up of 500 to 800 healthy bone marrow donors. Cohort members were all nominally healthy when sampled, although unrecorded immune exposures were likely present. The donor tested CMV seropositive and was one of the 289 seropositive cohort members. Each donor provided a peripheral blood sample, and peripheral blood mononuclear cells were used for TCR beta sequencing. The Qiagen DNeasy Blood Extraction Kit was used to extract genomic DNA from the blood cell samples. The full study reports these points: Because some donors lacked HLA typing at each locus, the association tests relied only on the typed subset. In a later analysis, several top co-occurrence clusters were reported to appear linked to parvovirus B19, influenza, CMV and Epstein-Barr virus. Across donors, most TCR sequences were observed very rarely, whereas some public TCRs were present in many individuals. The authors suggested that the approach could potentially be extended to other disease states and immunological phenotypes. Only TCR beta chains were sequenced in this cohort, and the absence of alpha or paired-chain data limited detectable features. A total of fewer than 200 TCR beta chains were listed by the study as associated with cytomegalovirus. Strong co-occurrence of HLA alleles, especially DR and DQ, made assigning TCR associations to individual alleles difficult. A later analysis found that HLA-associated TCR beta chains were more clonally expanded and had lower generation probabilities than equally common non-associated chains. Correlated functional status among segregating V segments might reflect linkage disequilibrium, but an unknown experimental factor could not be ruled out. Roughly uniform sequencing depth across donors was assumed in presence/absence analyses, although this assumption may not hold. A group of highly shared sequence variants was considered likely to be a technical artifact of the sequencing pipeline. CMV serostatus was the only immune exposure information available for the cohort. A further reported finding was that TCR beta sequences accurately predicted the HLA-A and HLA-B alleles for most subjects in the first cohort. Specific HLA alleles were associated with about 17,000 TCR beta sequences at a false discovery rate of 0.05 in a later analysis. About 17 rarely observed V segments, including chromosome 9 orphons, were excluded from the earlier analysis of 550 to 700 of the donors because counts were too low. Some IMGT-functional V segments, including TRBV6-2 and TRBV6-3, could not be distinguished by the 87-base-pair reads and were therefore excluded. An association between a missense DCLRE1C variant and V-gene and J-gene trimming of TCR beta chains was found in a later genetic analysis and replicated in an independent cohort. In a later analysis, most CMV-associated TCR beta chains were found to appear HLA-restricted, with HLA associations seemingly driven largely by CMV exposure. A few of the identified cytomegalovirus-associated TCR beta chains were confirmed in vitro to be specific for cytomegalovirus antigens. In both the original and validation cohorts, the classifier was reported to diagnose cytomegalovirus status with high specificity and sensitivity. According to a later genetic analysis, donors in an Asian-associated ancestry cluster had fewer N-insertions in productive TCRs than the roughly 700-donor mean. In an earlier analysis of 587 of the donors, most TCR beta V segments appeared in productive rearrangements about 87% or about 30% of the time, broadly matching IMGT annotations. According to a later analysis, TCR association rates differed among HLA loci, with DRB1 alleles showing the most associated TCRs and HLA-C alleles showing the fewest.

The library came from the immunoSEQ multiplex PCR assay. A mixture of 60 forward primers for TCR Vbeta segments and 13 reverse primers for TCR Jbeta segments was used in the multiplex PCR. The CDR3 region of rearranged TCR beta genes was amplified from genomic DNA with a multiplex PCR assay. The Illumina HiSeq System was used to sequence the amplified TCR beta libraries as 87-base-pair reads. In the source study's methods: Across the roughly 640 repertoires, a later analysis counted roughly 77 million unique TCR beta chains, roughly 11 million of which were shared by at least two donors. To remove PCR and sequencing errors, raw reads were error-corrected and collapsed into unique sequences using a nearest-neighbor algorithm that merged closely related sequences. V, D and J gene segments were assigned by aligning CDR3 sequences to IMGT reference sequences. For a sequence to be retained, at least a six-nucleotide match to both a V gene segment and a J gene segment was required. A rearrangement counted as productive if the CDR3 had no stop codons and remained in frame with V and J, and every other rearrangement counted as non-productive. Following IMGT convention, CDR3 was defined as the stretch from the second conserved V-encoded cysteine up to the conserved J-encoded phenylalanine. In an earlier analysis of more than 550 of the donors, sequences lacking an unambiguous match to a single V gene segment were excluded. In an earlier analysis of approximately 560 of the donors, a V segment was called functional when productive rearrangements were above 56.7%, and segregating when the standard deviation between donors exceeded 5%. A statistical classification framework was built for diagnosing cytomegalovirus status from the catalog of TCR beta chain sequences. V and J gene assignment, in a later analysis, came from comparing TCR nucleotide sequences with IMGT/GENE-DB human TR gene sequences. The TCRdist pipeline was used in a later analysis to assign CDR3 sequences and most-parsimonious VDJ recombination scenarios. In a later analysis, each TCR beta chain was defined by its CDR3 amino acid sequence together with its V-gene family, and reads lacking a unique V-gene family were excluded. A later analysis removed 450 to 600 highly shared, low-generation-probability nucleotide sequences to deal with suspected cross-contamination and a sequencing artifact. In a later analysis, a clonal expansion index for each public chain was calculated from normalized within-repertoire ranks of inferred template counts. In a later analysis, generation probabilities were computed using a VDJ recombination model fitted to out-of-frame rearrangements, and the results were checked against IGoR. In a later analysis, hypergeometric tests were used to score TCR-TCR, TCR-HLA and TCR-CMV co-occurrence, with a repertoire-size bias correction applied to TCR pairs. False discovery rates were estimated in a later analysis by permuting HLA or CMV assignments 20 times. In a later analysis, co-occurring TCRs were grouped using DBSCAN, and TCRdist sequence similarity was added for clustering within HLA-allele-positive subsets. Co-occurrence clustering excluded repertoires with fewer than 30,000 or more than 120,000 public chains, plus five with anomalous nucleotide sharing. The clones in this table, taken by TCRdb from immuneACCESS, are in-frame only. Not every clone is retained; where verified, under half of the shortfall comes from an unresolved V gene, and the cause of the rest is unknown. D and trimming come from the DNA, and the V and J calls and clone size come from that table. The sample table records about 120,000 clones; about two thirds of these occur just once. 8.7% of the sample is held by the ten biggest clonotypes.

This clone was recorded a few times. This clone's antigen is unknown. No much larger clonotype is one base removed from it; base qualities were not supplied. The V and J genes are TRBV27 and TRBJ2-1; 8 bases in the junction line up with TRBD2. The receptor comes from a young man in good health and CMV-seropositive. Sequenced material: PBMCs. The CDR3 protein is CASSLTGGAPYNEQFF. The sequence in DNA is TGTGCCAGCAGTTTAACCGGGGGGGCTCCCTACAATGAGCAGTTCTTC.